Listed here are 6 T cell receptor beta chains from one sample, sequenced in a study of Tregs in tolerant kidney transplant recipients. Assay: immunoSEQ multiplex PCR; the TCRdb copy retains only in-frame clones and omits some. The top ten hold approximately 9.9% of the sample, which has roughly 66,000 clones, 80% to 95% seen once. The sample here was CD8+ T cells from blood, taken before the transplant. Receptor source: a human donor who received a combined kidney and bone marrow transplant.

The chain joins TRBV11-3 to TRBJ2-7; 9 bases agree with TRBD1. CDR3 size: 15 residues. With 5 bases clipped from V and 1 base from J, the junction kept 6 bases outside the gene matches. Germline V CDR1 and CDR2: SGHNT, YENEEA. CDR3 in amino acids: CASSRGQGFSYEQYF. The CDR3 nucleotides read TGTGCCAGCAGCCGAGGACAGGGGTTTTCCTACGAGCAGTACTTC.

The V and J genes are TRBV4-3 and TRBJ2-2, with 8 bases fitting TRBD1. This CDR3 is built from 16 residues. Trimming took 3 bases from V and 3 from J; bases not matched to a gene: 6. Germline-derived CDR1 and CDR2 are LGHNA and YSLEER. For the CDR3, the DNA is TGCGCCAGCAGCCACATGGGACAGGCCGACACCGGGGAGCTGTTTTTT. This gives the protein CASSHMGQADTGELFF.

This chain connects TRBV19 to TRBJ2-1; 7 positions match TRBD2. CDR3 size: 13 residues. Germline CDR1 reads LNHDA; CDR2 reads SQIVND (reference sequence). The junction had 8 bases not matched to a gene; V was cut back by 7 bases and J by 8 bases. CDR3 amino acids: CASTTGGWDEQFF. DNA of the CDR3: TGTGCCAGTACAACGGGGGGATGGGATGAGCAGTTCTTC.

The chain uses TRBV19 and TRBJ2-7; the match to TRBD2 covers 9 bases. Germline trimming cut 5 bases from V and 2 bases from J; bases unmatched to any gene: 4. Germline V gives CDR1 LNHDA, CDR2 SQIVND (reference sequence). CDR3 length equals 14 residues. CDR3 in amino acids: CASSPAGGAYEQYF. Written as DNA, the CDR3 is TGTGCCAGTAGTCCGGCGGGGGGGGCCTACGAGCAGTACTTC.

The chain joins TRBV7-7 to TRBJ2-1; possibly TRBD2 for D (6 bases). CDR3 size: 13 residues. The germline CDR1 and CDR2 sequences are SSHAT and FNYEAQ (reference sequence). Between the trimmed V and J ends, which lost 3 bases and 8 bases, there was a span of 11 bases. CDR3 bases: TGTGCCAGCAGCTTCGACCGGGAGTATGAGCAGTTCTTC. It specifies CASSFDREYEQFF.

This clone appeared a single time. Other DNA sequences in the sample encode the same CDR3. The CDR3 is CASSVNTGNPYEQYF. CDR3 bases: TGTGCCAGCAGCGTAAACACAGGGAATCCCTACGAGCAGTACTTC. The V and J genes are TRBV9 and TRBJ2-7; D might be TRBD1 (6 bases). There are 15 residues in the CDR3. Germline loops: CDR1 SGDLS, CDR2 YYNGEE. With 1 base removed from V and 2 bases from J, the gap between germline ends came to 13 bases.